Below, 8 T cell receptor beta chains from the same sample are listed, as sequenced in a study of blood T cell repertoires in COVID-19. Only in-frame clones appear in the TCRdb table, and some are missing; sequencing was by immunoSEQ multiplex PCR. The table includes about 140,000 clones, 60% to 80% detected once. Sequenced: peripheral blood. The receptors derive from a man in his forties or fifties with active or convalescent COVID-19.

The chain recombines TRBV4-2 with TRBJ2-7, with 11 nucleotides matching TRBD2. V dropped 4 bases and J dropped 2; count of bases not matched to a gene: 7. Germline V gene data show CDR1 as LGHNA and CDR2 as YNFKEQ. This CDR3 is built from 16 residues. In DNA, the CDR3 is TGTGCCAGCAGCCGGTCTGGTAGCGGGAGGGCCTACGAGCAGTACTTC. Amino acids: CASSRSGSGRAYEQYF.

For this clone: The same CDR3 can be traced to other DNA sequences in this sample. CDR3 in amino acids: CASSLGAGTAYEQYF. As DNA, the CDR3 is TGTGCCAGCAGCTTAGGCGCCGGGACAGCCTACGAGCAGTACTTC. This chain links TRBV7-3 with TRBJ2-7; 7 bases are shared with TRBD1. This CDR3 contains 15 residues. The trim removed 2 bases at V and 2 bases at J, leaving 6 bases unmatched. Germline CDR1 is SGHTA and CDR2 is FQGTGA.

The chain is built from TRBV5-6 and TRBJ2-7; 7 nucleotides agree with TRBD2. The V segment lost 4 bases and the J segment 7 bases; nucleotides outside the gene matches: 8. From germline, CDR1 is SGHDT and CDR2 YYEEEE. The CDR3 is 13 amino acids. The CDR3 region is CASSHSWGGEQYF. CDR3 nucleotide sequence: TGTGCCAGCAGCCACTCGTGGGGGGGGGAGCAGTACTTC. The complete variable domain, with remaining parts taken from reference TRBV5-6 and TRBJ2-7, reads DAGVTQSPTHLIKTRGQQVTLRCSPKSGHDTVSWYQQALGQGPQFIFQYYEEEERQRGNFPDRFSGHQFPNYSSELNVNALLLGDSALYLCASSHSWGGEQYFGPGTRLTVT.

The V and J genes are TRBV5-1 and TRBJ2-3; D perhaps matches TRBD1 (5 bases). Germline-derived CDR1 and CDR2 are SGHRS and YFSETQ. V lost 0 bases, J lost 10 bases, and 21 bases lay in between. This CDR3 is built from 16 residues. As DNA, the CDR3 is TGCGCCAGCAGCTTGGGGTGGGGCTCGCCAGAAGCCCCGCAGTATTTT. Its translation: CASSLGWGSPEAPQYF.

The rearrangement joins TRBV3-1 (or the pseudogene TRBV3-2) to TRBJ2-2; 8 bases are shared with TRBD2. V shed 4 bases, J shed 2 bases, and the junction held 9 bases outside the gene matches. The CDR3 loop spans 17 amino acids. Germline V gives CDR1 LGHDT, CDR2 YNNKEL (reference sequence). CDR3 sequence reads: CASSPGVAGPNTGELFF. DNA for the CDR3: TGTGCCAGCAGCCCCGGGGTAGCGGGGCCCAACACCGGGGAGCTGTTTTTT.

The gene calls are TRBV19 and TRBJ2-1; 10 nucleotides align to TRBD2. The CDR3 sequence is 22 residues long. V shed 8 bases and J 0 bases; nucleotides not matched to a gene: 25. CDR1 and CDR2 from the germline V gene are LNHDA and SQIVND (reference sequence). CDR3 sequence (DNA): TGTGCCAGTTCCCTCGGGGGGGGACTAGCGACAAATTGGCTAAGCTCCTACAATGAGCAGTTCTTC. Amino acid sequence: CASSLGGGLATNWLSSYNEQFF.

The chain employs TRBV4-2 and TRBJ2-7; 7 bases map to TRBD2. The CDR3 runs to 15 residues. CDR1 is LGHNA and CDR2 is YNFKEQ in the germline V gene. After removal of 0 bases from V and 4 bases from J, the junction contained 6 bases not matched to a gene. CDR3 bases: TGTGCCAGCAGCCAAGAGGGCGCCGGGGGGTACGAGCAGTACTTC. Encoded protein: CASSQEGAGGYEQYF.

The chain combines TRBV7-8 with TRBJ1-1, with TRBD1 as a possible D gene (6 bases). Germline V gene data show CDR1 as SGHVS and CDR2 as FQNEAQ. Trimming left V 5 bases short and J 2 bases short, with 12 bases between. This CDR3 is built from 14 residues. This chain's CDR3 is CASSRGTSNTEAFF. The CDR3 DNA sequence: TGTGCCAGCAGCCGGGGGACATCTAACACTGAAGCTTTCTTT.